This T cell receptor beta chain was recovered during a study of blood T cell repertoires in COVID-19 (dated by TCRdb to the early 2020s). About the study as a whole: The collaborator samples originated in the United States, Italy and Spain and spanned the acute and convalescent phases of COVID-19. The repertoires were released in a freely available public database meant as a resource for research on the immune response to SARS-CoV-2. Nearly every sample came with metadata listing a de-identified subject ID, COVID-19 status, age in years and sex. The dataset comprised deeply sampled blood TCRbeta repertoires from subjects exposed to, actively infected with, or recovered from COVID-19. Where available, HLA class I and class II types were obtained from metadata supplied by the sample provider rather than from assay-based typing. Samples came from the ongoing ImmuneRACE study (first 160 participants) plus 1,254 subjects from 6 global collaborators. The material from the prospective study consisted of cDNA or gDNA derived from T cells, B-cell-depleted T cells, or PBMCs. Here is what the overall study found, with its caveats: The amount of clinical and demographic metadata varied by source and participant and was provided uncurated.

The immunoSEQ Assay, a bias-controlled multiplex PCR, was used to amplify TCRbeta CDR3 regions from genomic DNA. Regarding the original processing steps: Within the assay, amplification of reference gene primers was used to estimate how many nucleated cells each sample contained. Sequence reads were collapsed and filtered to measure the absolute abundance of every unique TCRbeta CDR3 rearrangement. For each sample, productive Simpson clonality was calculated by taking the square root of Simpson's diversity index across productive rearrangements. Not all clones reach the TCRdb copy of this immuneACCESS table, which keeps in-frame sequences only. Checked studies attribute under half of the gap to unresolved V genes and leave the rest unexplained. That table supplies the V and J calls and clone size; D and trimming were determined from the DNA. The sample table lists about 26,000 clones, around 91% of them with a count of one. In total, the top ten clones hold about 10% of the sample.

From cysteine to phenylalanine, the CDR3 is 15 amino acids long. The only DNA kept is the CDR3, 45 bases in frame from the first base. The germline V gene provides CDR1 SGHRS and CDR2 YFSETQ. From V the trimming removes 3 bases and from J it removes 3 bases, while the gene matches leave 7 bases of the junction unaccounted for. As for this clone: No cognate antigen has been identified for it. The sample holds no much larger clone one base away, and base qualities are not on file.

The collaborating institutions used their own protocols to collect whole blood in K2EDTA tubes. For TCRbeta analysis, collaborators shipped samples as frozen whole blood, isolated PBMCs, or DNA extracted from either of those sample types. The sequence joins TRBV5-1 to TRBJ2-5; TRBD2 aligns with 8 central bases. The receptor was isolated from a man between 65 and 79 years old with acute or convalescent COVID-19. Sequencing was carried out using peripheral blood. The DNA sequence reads TGCGCCAGCAGCTCTACCGGGACTAGGGAAGAGACCCAGTACTTC. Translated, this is CASSSTGTREETQYF. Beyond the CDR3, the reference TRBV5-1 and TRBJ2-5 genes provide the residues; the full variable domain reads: KAGVTQTPRYLIKTRGQQVTLSCSPISGHRSVSWYQQTPGQGLQFLFEYFSETQRNKGNFPGRFSGRQFSNSRSEMNVSTLELGDSALYLCASSSTGTREETQYFGPGTRLLVL.